The 18 T cell receptor beta chains listed next were all sequenced from one sample in a study of blood T cells in healthy people across ages (dated by TCRdb to about 2015). Receptors were amplified or captured by 5' RACE. TCRdb lists the instrument as Illumina HiSeq 2500. A second PCR of roughly 6 to 11 cycles was run with a J-beta primer mix and a sample-barcoded 5' primer. TCRdb's own reprocessing of the public reads used fastp at Q25 and MiXCR and kept productive beta chains. Every distinct CDR3 protein forms one entry, paired with its most common genes and DNA. The sample records hundreds of thousands of distinct CDR3 sequences, about 44% of which are singletons. The top ten hold roughly 12% of the sample. Sequencing used blood. Receptor source: a man between 25 and 39 years old in good health.

The CDR3 spells CASSRSGGETQYF. Written as DNA, the CDR3 is TGTGCCAGCAGCCGAAGCGGAGGGGAGACCCAGTACTTC. The rearrangement links TRBV2 to TRBJ2-5, with D maybe TRBD2 (6 bases). Looked up from germline, CDR1 is SNHLY and CDR2 is FYNNEI. Trimming cost V 6 bases and J 5 bases, with 13 bases left between them. CDR3 length equals 13 residues.

The chain has TRBV29-1 and TRBJ2-7; D is undetermined. This CDR3 has 11 residues. Between the trimmed V and J ends, which lost 1 base and 5 bases, there was a span of 6 bases. Germline V gene lookup returns CDR1 SQVTM and CDR2 ANQGSEA. The CDR3 bases are TGCAGCGTTGAAGGCCTCCACGAGCAGTACTTC. Encoded protein: CSVEGLHEQYF.

In this sample, this clonotype turned up once. The chain uses TRBV4-1 and TRBJ2-7; D could derive from TRBD1 or TRBD2 (5 bases each). Germline CDR1 MGHRA, CDR2 YSYEKL. V was cut by 3 bases and J by 0 bases, with 12 bases left in between. The CDR3 length is 15 residues. CDR3: CASSHARDASYEQYF. The CDR3 bases are TGCGCCAGCAGCCATGCCCGGGACGCCTCCTACGAGCAGTACTTC.

J is TRBJ2-7 and V is TRBV7-9; 9 positions match TRBD1. The CDR3 covers 15 residues. V lost 5 bases, J lost 2 bases, and 7 bases stayed unmatched. Germline loops: CDR1 SEHNR, CDR2 FQNEAQ (reference sequence). The DNA of the CDR3 is TGTGCCAGCAGCATCGACAGGGGGTTTCCCTACGAGCAGTACTTC. It encodes CASSIDRGFPYEQYF.

There are a few counts of this clonotype. The chain is built from TRBV20-1 and TRBJ2-5, with 9 nucleotides matching TRBD1. The CDR3 runs to 16 residues. Germline assignment: CDR1 DFQATT and CDR2 SNEGSKA (reference sequence). Unmatched junction bases numbered 14, after V lost 5 bases and J lost 4 bases. CDR3 protein: CSAPPSVDRGVETQYF. CDR3 sequence (DNA): TGCAGTGCTCCCCCCTCAGTGGACAGGGGAGTAGAGACCCAGTACTTC.

This clonotype was picked up a small number of times. The chain employs TRBV6-5 and TRBJ2-5; the D is unclear. The CDR3 spans 11 residues. V gave up 7 bases and J gave up 5 bases, with 8 bases separating them. Germline CDR1 MNHEY, CDR2 SVGAGI. The CDR3 DNA is TGTGCCAGCACCCAAGCGGAGACCCAGTACTTC. Translated: CASTQAETQYF.

This clonotype was counted between two and nine times. This sequence joins TRBV3-1 and TRBJ1-2; a weak D match, TRBD1 (6 bases). The CDR3 has 14 amino acids. V was clipped by 0 bases and J by 8 bases, with 13 bases between them. Germline V gene lookup returns CDR1 LGHDT and CDR2 YNNKEL (reference sequence). The CDR3 is CASSQDQGRYGYTF. The CDR3 DNA is TGTGCCAGCAGCCAAGATCAGGGGAGGTACGGCTACACCTTC.

This clonotype has only a few counts. This chain uses TRBV7-9 with TRBJ1-6; TRBD1 matches 8 bases. The CDR3 has 17 amino acids. V lost 4 bases and J lost 7; bases outside the gene matches: 12. CDR1 and CDR2 (germline): SEHNR, FQNEAQ (reference sequence). The DNA for the CDR3 is TGTGCCAGCAGCTCTGCTCCGGGACAGGCGGGGAATTCACCCCTCCACTTT. Translated: CASSSAPGQAGNSPLHF.

The rearrangement uses TRBV7-2 and TRBJ1-2; TRBD1 might be the D (6 bases). This CDR3 has 17 residues. CDR1 is SGHTA, CDR2 FQGNSA, per germline. V was clipped by 1 base and J by 4 bases, with 19 bases between them. CDR3 region: CASSLGVTGQDFYGYTF. The CDR3 nucleotides are TGTGCCAGCAGCTTAGGGGTGACAGGTCAGGACTTCTATGGCTACACCTTC.

CDR3 sequence reads: CASSLLAEGNYEQYF. DNA of the CDR3: TGCGCCAGCAGCTTATTAGCGGAGGGAAACTACGAGCAGTACTTC. This chain connects TRBV5-1 to TRBJ2-7, with a possible D match to TRBD2 (6 bases). V lost 2 bases to trimming and J lost 3 bases, with 15 bases between them. Per germline, CDR1 SGHRS and CDR2 YFSETQ. This CDR3 has 15 amino acids.

With respect to this clonotype: The junction shows a germline mismatch at one end, possibly a read error. This chain joins TRBV18 and TRBJ2-5, with TRBD2 matching over 8 bases. Judging by the DNA end, TRBJ2-7 fits better; the J call may be wrong. The CDR3 has 15 amino acids. Germline V gives CDR1 KGHSH, CDR2 LQKENI. The CDR3 coding sequence is TGTGCCAGCCCACCGGCGGGGGGTGGGTCCTACGAGCAGTACTTC. It is translated as CASPPAGGGSYEQYF.

This clonotype was seen a few times. The chain joins TRBV3-1 to TRBJ1-2; D call uncertain. CDR3 size: 15 residues. Trimming removed 4 bases at V and 4 bases at J, with 16 bases between. The germline gives CDR1 LGHDT, CDR2 YNNKEL (reference sequence). CDR3 amino acids: CASSLKDGSRYGYTF. DNA of the CDR3: TGTGCCAGCAGCCTCAAAGACGGCAGCCGCTATGGCTACACCTTC.

V is TRBV20-1 and J is TRBJ1-6, with D maybe TRBD1 (5 bases). Germline lookup yields CDR1 DFQATT and CDR2 SNEGSKA (reference sequence). Deletions cut 0 bases from V and 3 bases from J, with 15 bases between. This CDR3 spans 17 amino acids. CDR3 DNA: TGCAGTGCTAGAGACCTTGGGGGAGGCGGCTATAATTCACCCCTCCACTTT. Translated: CSARDLGGGGYNSPLHF.

The table lists this clonotype with a few counts. The genes are TRBV7-9 and TRBJ2-7; TRBD1 matches 8 bases. The CDR3 consists of 18 residues. Germline CDR1 SEHNR, CDR2 FQNEAQ (reference sequence). V trimming: 0 bases; J trimming: 4 bases; junction bases outside the gene matches: 14. The CDR3 reads CASSLAPGTGEGDYEQYF. The DNA of the CDR3 is TGTGCCAGCAGCTTAGCGCCAGGGACAGGAGAGGGAGATTACGAGCAGTACTTC.

This chain links TRBV20-1 with TRBJ1-2; D unclear. V was pared by 4 bases and J by 8 bases, with 17 bases between. CDR1 is DFQATT, CDR2 SNEGSKA, per germline (reference sequence). CDR3 length: 13 residues. The DNA of the CDR3 is TGCAGTGCTATCACAAGAGGGCCGATGGGCTACACCTTC. Encoded protein: CSAITRGPMGYTF.

The chain has TRBV7-2 and TRBJ1-2, with D unclear. V lost 3 bases, J lost 9 bases, and 14 bases lay in between. CDR1 is SGHTA, CDR2 FQGNSA, per germline. This CDR3 has 13 residues. CDR3 nucleotides: TGTGCCAGCAGCTTTCGGACGGACGGCAGCTACACCTTC. Encoded protein: CASSFRTDGSYTF.

V is TRBV4-1 and J is TRBJ1-1, with D possibly matching TRBD1 (6 bases). The CDR3 spans 13 residues. With 6 bases removed from V and 5 bases from J, the gap between germline ends came to 13 bases. From germline, CDR1 is MGHRA and CDR2 YSYEKL. CDR3: CASRPQGSTEAFF. The CDR3 DNA follows: TGCGCCAGCAGACCACAGGGTTCTACTGAAGCTTTCTTT.

This rearrangement joins TRBV6-5 to TRBJ1-5; tentatively, D is TRBD1 (6 bases). The CDR3 consists of 13 residues. V lost 5 bases and J 4 bases, leaving 9 bases between the germline ends. The V gene's germline CDR1 is MNHEY and CDR2 SVGAGI. The CDR3 sequence: CASSGQQNQPQHF. In nucleotides, the CDR3 is TGTGCCAGCAGTGGACAGCAAAATCAGCCCCAGCATTTT.